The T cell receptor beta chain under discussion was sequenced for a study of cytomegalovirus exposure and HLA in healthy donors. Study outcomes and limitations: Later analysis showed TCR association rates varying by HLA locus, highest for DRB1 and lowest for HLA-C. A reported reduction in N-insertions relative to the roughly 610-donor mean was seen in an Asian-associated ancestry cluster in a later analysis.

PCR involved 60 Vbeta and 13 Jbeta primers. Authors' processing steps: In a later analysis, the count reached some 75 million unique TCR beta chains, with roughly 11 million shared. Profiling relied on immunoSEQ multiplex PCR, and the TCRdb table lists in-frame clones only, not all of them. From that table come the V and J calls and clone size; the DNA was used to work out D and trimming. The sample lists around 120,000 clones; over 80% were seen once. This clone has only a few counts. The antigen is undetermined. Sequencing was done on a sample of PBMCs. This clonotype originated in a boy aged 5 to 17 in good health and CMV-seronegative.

CDR3 nucleotides: TGTGCCAGCCCTGGACAGTCGGGACAGCCCCAGCATTTT. This gives the protein CASPGQSGQPQHF. The chain employs TRBV6-4 and TRBJ1-5; D is perhaps TRBD1 (6 bases). CDR1 and CDR2 (germline): MRHNA, SNTAGT. V lost 8 bases and J lost 7, with 15 bases in between. This CDR3 comprises 13 residues.